The 21 T cell receptor beta chains in this list originate from one sample, sequenced in a study of blood T cell repertoires in COVID-19 (dated by TCRdb to the early 2020s). Library prep was done by the immunoSEQ multiplex PCR assay. The table was pulled from immuneACCESS by TCRdb, which kept in-frame rearrangements only. Such tables lose some clones; where checked, under half of the loss comes from unresolved V genes, and the rest has no known cause. For this sample there are approximately 300,000 clones; about nine tenths appear just once. The top ten hold about 2% of the sample. What was sequenced was peripheral blood. These receptors all stem from a man between 18 and 29 years old with active or convalescent COVID-19.

V and J are TRBV13 and TRBJ2-7, with TRBD2 matching 8 bases. CDR3 length: 14 residues. V lost 5 bases, J lost 3 bases, and 6 bases stayed unmatched. Germline CDR1 and CDR2: PRHDT and FYEKMQ (reference sequence). CDR3 coding DNA: TGTGCCAGCAGCCCTCTCGGGAGGGGCTACGAGCAGTACTTC. Translated: CASSPLGRGYEQYF.

This chain connects TRBV6-2 or TRBV6-3 to TRBJ1-1; no reliable D call. Trimming took 7 bases from V and 1 from J, leaving 16 bases between them. Germline CDR1 and CDR2: MNHEY and SVGEGT. The CDR3 is made up of 15 amino acids. The CDR3 here is CASTPWVRENTEAFF. The DNA for the CDR3 is TGTGCCAGCACCCCGTGGGTGAGGGAGAACACTGAAGCTTTCTTT.

The chain has TRBV10-2 and TRBJ2-5, with a weak D call TRBD2 (7 bases). The V end was cut by 8 bases, the J end by 4 bases, with 14 bases between. Germline loops: CDR1 WSHSY, CDR2 SAAADI. The length of the CDR3 is 13 residues. The CDR3 coding sequence is TGCGCCAGCGGACCGAGGGGGGGAGAGACCCAGTACTTC. Protein: CASGPRGGETQYF.

This clone was seen a few times. The CDR3 DNA reads TGTGCCATCAGCGCTACAACAGGGCGCGATGAGCAGTTCTTC. Translation: CAISATTGRDEQFF. The chain employs TRBV10-3 and TRBJ2-1, with TRBD1 as a possible D gene (6 bases). The CDR3 loop spans 14 amino acids. Per the germline V gene, CDR1 is ENHRY and CDR2 is SYGVKD. The V end lost 6 bases, the J end lost 8 bases, and 17 bases lay between the germline ends.

The chain carries TRBV27 and TRBJ2-2, with D perhaps TRBD2 (7 bases). V lost 4 bases and J 5 bases, leaving 14 bases between the germline ends. The CDR3 spans 15 residues. Germline CDR1 and CDR2: MNHEY and SMNVEV (reference sequence). DNA for the CDR3: TGTGCCAGCAGTTGGGGCAGGGGAGGGACCGGGGAGCTGTTTTTT. Amino acid sequence: CASSWGRGGTGELFF.

The rearrangement joins TRBV7-2 to TRBJ2-7, with 7 bases matching TRBD2. After removal of 1 base from V and 2 bases from J, the junction contained 8 bases not matched to a gene. Germline values: CDR1 SGHTA, CDR2 FQGNSA. The CDR3 contains 16 residues. The CDR3 nucleotides read TGTGCCAGCAGCTTAGGGTTAGGGCTAGCGGCCTACGAGCAGTACTTC. Amino acid sequence: CASSLGLGLAAYEQYF.

For this clone: Mismatch with germline at one junction end may stem from a read error. This sequence joins TRBV11-2 and TRBJ1-1; no definite D call. The CDR3 has 13 residues. CDR1 is SGHAT and CDR2 is FQNNGV in the germline V gene. The CDR3 loop reads CTSSLLTNTEAFF. The CDR3 DNA follows: TGTACCAGCAGCTTACTAACGAACACTGAAGCTTTCTTT.

The chain links TRBV7-3 to TRBJ2-1, with 13 bases lining up with TRBD2. The germline V gene has CDR1 SGHTA and CDR2 FQGTGA. The CDR3 has 16 residues. J was trimmed by 5 bases and V by 4 bases; bases with no gene match: 5. The CDR3 spells CASSSRLAGGNNEQFF. The CDR3 DNA follows: TGTGCCAGCAGCTCCAGACTAGCGGGAGGTAACAATGAGCAGTTCTTC.

The chain joins TRBV14 to TRBJ1-1; D remains unclear. The CDR3 runs 13 residues. V was trimmed by 4 bases and J by 2 bases, leaving 8 bases between them. Germline V lookup: CDR1 SGHDN, CDR2 FVKESK. CDR3 sequence reads: CASSRRSNTEAFF. CDR3 bases: TGTGCCAGCAGCCGGCGGAGTAACACTGAAGCTTTCTTT.

The genes are TRBV16 and TRBJ2-7; 9 bases align to TRBD1. Germline V gives CDR1 KGHSY, CDR2 FQNENV. V was pared by 5 bases and J by 0 bases, with 8 bases of the junction left unmatched. There are 16 residues in the CDR3. The CDR3: CASSVHRGPISYEQYF. The CDR3 coding sequence is TGTGCCAGCAGCGTGCACAGGGGGCCGATCTCCTACGAGCAGTACTTC.

The rearrangement uses TRBV5-1 and TRBJ1-6, with D possibly TRBD1 on 6 matching bases. The CDR3 extends over 14 amino acids. V shed 4 bases and J shed 3 bases, with 8 bases lying between them. Germline CDR1 reads SGHRS; CDR2 reads YFSETQ. In DNA, the CDR3 is TGCGCCAGCAGCCCGGACAGCTATAATTCACCCCTCCACTTT. This gives the protein CASSPDSYNSPLHF.

The genes are TRBV29-1 and TRBJ2-3, with 11 bases matching TRBD2. CDR1 is SQVTM and CDR2 is ANQGSEA in the germline V gene. V was pared by 3 bases and J by 4 bases, with 12 bases of the junction left unmatched. This CDR3 comprises 17 residues. The CDR3 here is CSVDPGLAVLNADTQYF. In DNA, the CDR3 is TGCAGCGTTGACCCGGGACTAGCGGTATTAAACGCAGATACGCAGTATTTT.

V is TRBV6-6 and J is TRBJ1-5; 8 bases are a match to TRBD1. This CDR3 region has 14 residues. CDR1 MNHNY and CDR2 SVGAGI come from the germline V gene (reference sequence). With V trimmed by 7 bases and J by 2 bases, 4 bases remained unmatched. The CDR3 DNA sequence: TGTGCCAGCACAAAACAGGGGGGCAATCAGCCCCAGCATTTT. This codes for CASTKQGGNQPQHF.

This clone was picked up one time. At the DNA level, this CDR3 is encoded by other sequences in the same sample as well. The genes are TRBV12-3 or TRBV12-4 and TRBJ2-7, with D uncertain. CDR3 length equals 12 residues. Trimming pared 1 base from V and 3 bases from J, leaving 4 bases between. The CDR3 DNA sequence: TGTGCCAGCAGTTTAGGCAGCTACGAGCAGTACTTC. Its protein product is CASSLGSYEQYF.

This chain uses TRBV6-2 or TRBV6-3 with TRBJ2-3, with TRBD2 identical over 12 bases. CDR3 size: 17 residues. Trimming took 2 bases from V and 4 from J; bases not matched to a gene: 7. Germline CDR1 MNHEY, CDR2 SVGEGT. The chain's CDR3 is CASSYPNLAGGPDTQYF. CDR3 sequence (DNA): TGTGCCAGCAGTTACCCCAACCTAGCGGGGGGGCCAGATACGCAGTATTTT.

The gene calls are TRBV3-1 (or the pseudogene TRBV3-2) and TRBJ2-5; 10 bases match TRBD2. The CDR3 spans 18 residues. Germline CDR1 LGHDT, CDR2 YNNKEL (reference sequence). With V trimmed by 1 base and J by 5 bases, 13 bases remained unmatched. CDR3 amino acids: CASSQGQFLAGVGETQYF. CDR3 sequence (DNA): TGTGCCAGCAGCCAAGGGCAGTTTCTAGCGGGAGTCGGGGAGACCCAGTACTTC.

The chain carries TRBV28 and TRBJ2-1; D perhaps matches TRBD2 (6 bases). V was pared by 5 bases and J by 6 bases, with 14 bases between. The length of the CDR3 is 14 residues. CDR1 is MDHEN, CDR2 SYDVKM, per germline. This chain's CDR3 is CASSGGSLSNEQFF. The CDR3 DNA sequence: TGTGCCAGCAGTGGGGGGTCCTTGTCCAATGAGCAGTTCTTC.

The rearrangement uses TRBV5-1 and TRBJ1-1; D might be TRBD1 (6 bases). The CDR3 totals 14 residues. The germline V and J ends were trimmed by 4 bases and 1 base, with 11 bases remaining between them. Germline assignment: CDR1 SGHRS and CDR2 YFSETQ. In DNA form, the CDR3 reads TGCGCCAGCAGCCCAGGGGCTGCGAACACTGAAGCTTTCTTT. It translates to CASSPGAANTEAFF.

The chain is built from TRBV10-2 and TRBJ2-1, with D unclear. Germline values: CDR1 WSHSY, CDR2 SAAADI. This CDR3 is built from 13 residues. Trimming left V 3 bases short and J 6 bases short, with 9 bases between. CDR3 nucleotide sequence: TGCGCCAGCAGTGATTCGCGTTTCAATGAGCAGTTCTTC. This sequence encodes CASSDSRFNEQFF.

For this clone: The sample has other DNA sequences that encode this CDR3 too. The J gene is TRBJ1-1, the V gene TRBV5-1; D unresolved. Germline CDR1 is SGHRS and CDR2 is YFSETQ. Trimming cost V 3 bases and J 0 bases, with 9 bases left between them. The CDR3 length is 14 residues. CDR3 region: CASSWAGVNTEAFF. CDR3 nucleotides: TGCGCCAGCAGCTGGGCAGGCGTGAACACTGAAGCTTTCTTT.

The chain uses TRBV5-1 and TRBJ1-2; 8 bases align to TRBD1. The trim removed 0 bases at V and 8 bases at J, leaving 6 bases unmatched. This CDR3 region has 14 residues. Germline CDR1 and CDR2: SGHRS and YFSETQ. The CDR3 DNA is TGCGCCAGCAGCTTGGGACCAGGGGGCTCGGGCTACACCTTC. As protein: CASSLGPGGSGYTF.